The rows below give T cell receptor beta chains drawn from one sample of a study of blood T cell repertoires in COVID-19. Profiled with immunoSEQ multiplex PCR; TCRdb holds only in-frame clones, not every one. The repertoire consists of roughly 110,000 clones, with 89% occurring once and the leading ten covering roughly 4.9%. Material for sequencing was peripheral blood. The receptors here all came from a man aged 35 to 55 with active or convalescent COVID-19. Both conserved end residues are part of each CDR3. Each record gives: V gene, clone size, J gene, D gene, CDR3 DNA, CDR3 protein. D genes are given only for firm matches. Some rows have no size entry. The others give once, few or many, or a class for an expanded clone.

TRBV19	.	TRBJ2-6	TRBD1	TGTGCCAGTAGTATAGCGGGCAGGGGGCCTGGGGCCAACGTCCTGACTTTC	CASSIAGRGPGANVLTF
TRBV10-3	.	TRBJ2-7	TRBD2	TGTGCCATCAGTGAGCTGGGAGGGCCCTACGAGCAGTACTTC	CAISELGGPYEQYF
TRBV7-9	.	TRBJ2-7	.	TGTGCCAGCAGCTTGGCAGGGCTACCCTACGAGCAGTACTTC	CASSLAGLPYEQYF
TRBV7-8	.	TRBJ1-2	TRBD1	TGTGCCAGCAGAGGACAGGGAAACTATGGCTACACCTTC	CASRGQGNYGYTF
TRBV20-1	.	TRBJ2-5	.	TGCAGTGAGAGGGAGCAAGAGACCCAGTACTTC	CSEREQETQYF
TRBV5-8	once	TRBJ1-4	.	TGTGCCAGCAGCTTGGCCGACAGGCGTAATGAAAAACTGTTTTTT	CASSLADRRNEKLFF
TRBV30	few	TRBJ2-7	TRBD1	TGTGCCTGGGGGACCGGGACAGGGTTTTACGAGCAGTACTTC	CAWGTGTGFYEQYF
TRBV5-4	.	TRBJ2-5	.	TGTGCCAGCAGGAGATGGGGGGTGGAGACCCAGTACTTC	CASRRWGVETQYF
TRBV2	.	TRBJ2-1	TRBD1	TGTGCCAGCAGGTGGGGACAGAGCTCCTACAATGAGCAGTTCTTC	CASRWGQSSYNEQFF
TRBV10-1	.	TRBJ2-7	TRBD1	TGCGCCAGCAGTGCCGGACAGGGGGGAACGGGCGAGCAGTACTTC	CASSAGQGGTGEQYF
TRBV6-4	.	TRBJ2-1	TRBD1	TGTGCCAGCAGTTCAGGGGGTAGCTCCTACAATGAGCAGTTCTTC	CASSSGGSSYNEQFF
TRBV28	once	TRBJ1-4	.	TGTGCCAGCAGTGGACCCGGGGCAACTAATGAAAAACTGTTTTTT	CASSGPGATNEKLFF
TRBV19	.	TRBJ1-1	.	TGTGCCAGTACTTTGACAGCTTTGAACACTGAAGCTTTCTTT	CASTLTALNTEAFF
TRBV15	once	TRBJ2-5	.	TGTGCCACCAGCACTCGGGGGAAGGTCCAAGAGACCCAGTACTTC	CATSTRGKVQETQYF
TRBV5-1	.	TRBJ2-7	TRBD1	TGCGCCAGCAGCTCTCAGCCGGGACAGTGGCACGAGCAGTACTTC	CASSSQPGQWHEQYF
TRBV7-9	.	TRBJ2-5	TRBD1	TGTGCCAGCAGCTTTTTTACAGGGGAAGAGACCCAGTACTTC	CASSFFTGEETQYF
TRBV4-3	many	TRBJ1-3	.	TGCGCCAGCAGCTTATACCGGGAGACAGTAGGAAACACCATATATTTT	CASSLYRETVGNTIYF
TRBV28	.	TRBJ2-6	TRBD1	TGTGCCAGCAGCCTGACAGGGACAGGGGCCAACGTCCTGACTTTC	CASSLTGTGANVLTF
TRBV27	.	TRBJ1-4	.	TGTGCCAGCAGTTGCCCCCCCCCGGAGACTAATGAAAAACTGTTTTTT	CASSCPPPETNEKLFF
TRBV7-2	.	TRBJ2-5	TRBD1	TGTGCCAGCAGCTTAGGACAGGGGGTTCCCCAGTACTTC	CASSLGQGVPQYF
TRBV6-5	.	TRBJ1-1	.	TGTGCCAGCAGGCGGACGGGGGTGCTCACTGAAGCTTTCTTT	CASRRTGVLTEAFF
TRBV20-1	.	TRBJ2-4	.	TGCAGTGCTAGTGAGGGGGGGCGGGCTAGCGAGGACATTCAGTACTTC	CSASEGGRASEDIQYF
TRBV9	.	TRBJ1-6	.	TGTGCCAGCAGCGCTACGGGGACATTCCTCCACTTT	CASSATGTFLHF
TRBV21-1	.	TRBJ1-1	.	TGTGCCAGCAGCAAAGGAAAGACAGGAGATAACACTGAAGCTTTCTTT	CASSKGKTGDNTEAFF
TRBV15	.	TRBJ1-5	.	TGTGCCACCAGCAGAGGGAGGGAAGGCAATCAGCCCCAGCATTTT	CATSRGREGNQPQHF
TRBV7-2	.	TRBJ1-1	.	TGTGCCAGCAGCTTAGCTGTAGGGGTGAACACTGAAGCTTTCTTT	CASSLAVGVNTEAFF
TRBV27	.	TRBJ2-2	TRBD1	TGTGCCAGCAGGAAGCCGGGACAGGGGTTTCGGGAGCTGTTTTTT	CASRKPGQGFRELFF
TRBV28	.	TRBJ2-7	TRBD1	TGTGCCAGCAGTCCGGGACAGGGGATTCAGTTCGCGAGCTACGAGCAGTACTTC	CASSPGQGIQFASYEQYF
TRBV27	.	TRBJ2-2	TRBD2	TGTGCCAGCAGTTCCCCGGGACTAGCGGGAGTAAGGGCCGGGGAGCTGTTTTTT	CASSSPGLAGVRAGELFF
TRBV3-1/TRBV3-2	.	TRBJ1-2	TRBD1	TGTGCCAGCAGCCAAGGAAGGCAGGACAGGGACTACACCTTC	CASSQGRQDRDYTF
TRBV4-3	.	TRBJ1-3	TRBD1	TGCGCCAGCAGCCAAGGGCAGGGGGTGGCAAACACCATATATTTT	CASSQGQGVANTIYF
TRBV2	.	TRBJ2-5	.	TGTGCCAGCAGTGATGATCTGCAGGCTAAGGGGCAAGAGACCCAGTACTTC	CASSDDLQAKGQETQYF
TRBV5-1	.	TRBJ1-2	TRBD1	TGCGCCAGCAGCTCGGGACAGGGAGGCTATGGCTACACCTTC	CASSSGQGGYGYTF
TRBV6-2/TRBV6-3	.	TRBJ1-2	.	TGTGCCAGCAGTTATACGGTCAACGTCTATGGCTACACCTTC	CASSYTVNVYGYTF
TRBV7-2	.	TRBJ2-2	TRBD1	TGTGCCAGCAGCATCGGGACAGGGAGGGCCGGGGAGCTGTTTTTT	CASSIGTGRAGELFF
TRBV2	.	TRBJ2-2	.	TGTGCCAGTCAGGGGATGGGGTACACCGGGGAGCTGTTTTTT	CASQGMGYTGELFF
TRBV2	.	TRBJ1-5	.	TGTGCCAGCAGTGAAGCGCCCAGGGAAGATCAGCCCCAGCATTTT	CASSEAPREDQPQHF
TRBV2	.	TRBJ1-1	.	TGTGCCAGCAGTGACGAAGCTAACACTGAAGCTTTCTTT	CASSDEANTEAFF
TRBV7-2	.	TRBJ2-1	TRBD2	TGTGCCAGCAGCCCCACCGGGACTAGCGGGGTATATGAGCAGTTCTTC	CASSPTGTSGVYEQFF
TRBV11-2	.	TRBJ2-3	TRBD2	TGTGCCAGCAGCGCGTCCGGGACTAGGGGGGATACGCAGTATTTT	CASSASGTRGDTQYF